This T cell receptor beta chain was captured in a study of cytomegalovirus exposure and HLA in healthy donors. Study outcomes and limitations: Diagnosis of cytomegalovirus status made by the classifier reportedly showed high specificity and sensitivity.

Germline assignment: CDR1 SGHDN and CDR2 FVKESK. The CDR3 spans 13 residues. The trim removed 2 bases at V and 4 bases at J, leaving 2 bases unmatched. As for this clone: The target antigen is unknown.

Primers included in the PCR were 60 Vbeta and 13 Jbeta primers. The protocol was immunoSEQ multiplex PCR, while the TCRdb copy is restricted to in-frame clones and leaves out a portion. The sample yields approximately 220,000 clones, less than 85% seen once. This rearrangement joins TRBV14 to TRBJ2-7, with TRBD1 matching over 7 bases. This TCR came from a man between 18 and 35 years old in good health and CMV-seronegative. Sequenced: PBMCs. CDR3 coding DNA: TGTGCCAGCAGCCAAAACAGGGGATACGAGCAGTACTTC. Its translation: CASSQNRGYEQYF.